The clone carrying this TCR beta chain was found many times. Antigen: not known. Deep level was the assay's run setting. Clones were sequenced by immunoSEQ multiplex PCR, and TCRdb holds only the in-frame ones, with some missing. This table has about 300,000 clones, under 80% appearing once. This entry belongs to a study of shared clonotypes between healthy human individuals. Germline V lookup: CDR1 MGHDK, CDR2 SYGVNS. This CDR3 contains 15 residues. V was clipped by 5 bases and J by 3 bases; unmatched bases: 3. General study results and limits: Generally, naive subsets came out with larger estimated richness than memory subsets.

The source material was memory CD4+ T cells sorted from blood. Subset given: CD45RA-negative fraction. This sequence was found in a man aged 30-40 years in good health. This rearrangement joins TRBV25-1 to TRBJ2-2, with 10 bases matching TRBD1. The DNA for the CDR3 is TGTGCCAGCAGTCCGGGACAGGGGTACACCGGGGAGCTGTTTTTT. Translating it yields CASSPGQGYTGELFF.